One sample yielded the 11 T cell receptor beta chains listed below, sequenced in a study of shared clonotypes between healthy human individuals. Using immunoSEQ multiplex PCR, the repertoire was profiled, and TCRdb retains in-frame clones only, with some absent. The top ten clones hold about 0.52% of a sample with some 1,100,000 clones, about 84% of them seen once. The specimen sequenced was memory CD4+ T cells from PBMCs. Indicated subset: CD45RA-negative fraction. Every receptor here comes from a man aged 18 to 35 in good health. Some clones in this sample may be carry-over from other donors' samples.

This chain uses TRBV30 with TRBJ1-2; 8 bases agree with TRBD1. CDR3 length: 13 amino acids. With V trimmed by 3 bases and J by 5 bases, 5 bases remained unmatched. Germline assignment: CDR1 GTSNPN and CDR2 SVGIG (reference sequence). This CDR3 is CAWSGQGLYGYTF. The CDR3 region has the DNA TGTGCCTGGAGCGGACAGGGCCTTTATGGCTACACCTTC.

This clone came up once. This rearrangement joins TRBV5-1 to TRBJ2-7, with 10 bases fitting TRBD2. The CDR3 spans 17 residues. The germline V gene has CDR1 SGHRS and CDR2 YFSETQ. The V and J ends lost 0 bases and 3 bases, in that order; junction bases with no gene match: 9. CDR3 nucleotide sequence: TGCGCCAGCAGCTTGGGGTCTAGCGGGAGCTTCCGCTACGAGCAGTACTTC. It is translated as CASSLGSSGSFRYEQYF.

The genes are TRBV7-6 and TRBJ2-5; TRBD2 matches at 13 bases. J was trimmed by 4 bases and V by 11 bases; bases with no gene match: 13. This CDR3 has 16 residues. Germline-derived CDR1 and CDR2 are SGHVS and FNYEAQ. CDR3 sequence: CASRGLAGVSGETQYF. DNA for the CDR3: TGTGCCTCCCGAGGACTAGCGGGAGTGTCGGGAGAGACCCAGTACTTC.

The rearrangement links TRBV2 to TRBJ2-2, with D unresolved. V lost 3 bases, J lost 4 bases, and 12 bases lay in between. Germline V lookup: CDR1 SNHLY, CDR2 FYNNEI. CDR3 length: 15 amino acids. This CDR3 is CASSDSFARTGELFF. DNA for the CDR3: TGTGCCAGCAGTGACTCGTTCGCCCGCACCGGGGAGCTGTTTTTT.

The chain recombines TRBV15 with TRBJ1-2, with 11 bases fitting TRBD1. The germline V gene has CDR1 LNHNV and CDR2 YYDKDF (reference sequence). The CDR3 length is 17 residues. J was trimmed by 8 bases and V by 2 bases; bases with no gene match: 13. In nucleotides, the CDR3 is TGTGCCACCAGCAGATCCGGGACAGGGGGGTCTCGGGGAGGCTACACCTTC. Encoded protein: CATSRSGTGGSRGGYTF.

The chain carries TRBV5-1 and TRBJ2-7; 8 positions match TRBD1. The CDR3 is made up of 14 amino acids. The V gene's germline CDR1 is SGHRS and CDR2 YFSETQ. V lost 4 bases and J lost 6; bases outside the gene matches: 9. Here the CDR3 reads CASSAGGPGSEQYF. The CDR3 coding sequence is TGCGCCAGCAGCGCAGGGGGCCCTGGGTCCGAGCAGTACTTC. The full variable domain, its missing parts supplied by reference TRBV5-1 and TRBJ2-7, is KAGVTQTPRYLIKTRGQQVTLSCSPISGHRSVSWYQQTPGQGLQFLFEYFSETQRNKGNFPGRFSGRQFSNSRSEMNVSTLELGDSALYLCASSAGGPGSEQYFGPGTRLTVT.

J is TRBJ2-3 and V is TRBV7-2; D uncertain. Trimming took 5 bases from V and 1 from J, leaving 16 bases between them. This CDR3 is 16 amino acids long. Germline V gene sequence: CDR1 SGHTA, CDR2 FQGNSA. The CDR3 DNA sequence: TGTGCCAGCAGCCCGATGGCGGCCCTTGGCACAGATACGCAGTATTTT. This translates into CASSPMAALGTDTQYF.

The CDR3 DNA follows: TGCGCCAGCAGCTTCGACAGCTCAAACAATGAGCAGTTCTTC. This gives the protein CASSFDSSNNEQFF. This chain connects TRBV5-1 to TRBJ2-1; D is possibly TRBD1 (5 bases). Trimming pared 2 bases from V and 5 bases from J, leaving 11 bases between. The germline gives CDR1 SGHRS, CDR2 YFSETQ. There are 14 residues in the CDR3. Full variable domain (missing parts from reference TRBV5-1 and TRBJ2-1): KAGVTQTPRYLIKTRGQQVTLSCSPISGHRSVSWYQQTPGQGLQFLFEYFSETQRNKGNFPGRFSGRQFSNSRSEMNVSTLELGDSALYLCASSFDSSNNEQFFGPGTRLTVL.

This clone was detected once. V is TRBV7-9 and J is TRBJ2-1; 9 positions agree with TRBD2. The CDR3 sequence is 17 residues long. Trimming removed 5 bases from V and 4 bases from J; junction bases left unmatched: 12. CDR1 and CDR2 (germline): SEHNR, FQNEAQ (reference sequence). In nucleotides, the CDR3 is TGTGCCAGCAGCCCACCTTACCGACTAGCGGTTTACAATGAGCAGTTCTTC. Translation: CASSPPYRLAVYNEQFF.

Worth noting for this clone: This sample also contains other DNA sequences that code for the same CDR3. The chain joins TRBV4-2 to TRBJ2-2; 8 positions match TRBD2. CDR3 length: 16 residues. CDR1 and CDR2 (germline): LGHNA, YNFKEQ. V lost 0 bases, J lost 2 bases, and 2 bases stayed unmatched. Here the CDR3 reads CASSQEVAGNTGELFF. In nucleotides, the CDR3 is TGTGCCAGCAGCCAAGAGGTAGCGGGAAACACCGGGGAGCTGTTTTTT.

V and J are TRBV7-9 and TRBJ1-2; D call uncertain. Deletions cut 3 bases from V and 8 bases from J, with 28 bases between. CDR3 length equals 18 residues. Germline CDR1 reads SEHNR; CDR2 reads FQNEAQ (reference sequence). The CDR3 DNA sequence: TGTGCCAGCAGCTTCCTGGGGAGGGCTGGAAGGCTAGGATACGGCTACACCTTC. Translated: CASSFLGRAGRLGYGYTF.